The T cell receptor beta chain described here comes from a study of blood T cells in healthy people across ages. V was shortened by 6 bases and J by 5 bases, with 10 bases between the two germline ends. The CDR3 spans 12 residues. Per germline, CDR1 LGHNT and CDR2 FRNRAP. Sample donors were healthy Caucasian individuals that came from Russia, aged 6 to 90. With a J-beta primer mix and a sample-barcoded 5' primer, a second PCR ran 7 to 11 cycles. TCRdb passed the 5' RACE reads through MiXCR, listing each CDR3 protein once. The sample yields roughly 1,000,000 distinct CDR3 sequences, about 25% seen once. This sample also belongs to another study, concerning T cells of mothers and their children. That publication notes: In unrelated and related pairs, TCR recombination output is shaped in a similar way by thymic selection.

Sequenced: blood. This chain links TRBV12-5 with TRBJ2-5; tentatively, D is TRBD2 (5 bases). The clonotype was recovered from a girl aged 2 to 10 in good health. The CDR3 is CASGVPGETQYF. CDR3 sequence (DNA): TGTGCTAGTGGCGTACCGGGGGAGACCCAGTACTTC.